Here is one T cell receptor beta chain with its context. This CDR3 is also generated by other DNA sequences in the sample. The PCR was carried out with 60 Vbeta primers and 13 Jbeta primers. Libraries were prepared by immunoSEQ multiplex PCR; TCRdb keeps only in-frame clonotypes and omits some of them. Altogether over 150,000 clones are present, 75% to 85% being singletons, with the ten largest covering approximately 1%. The V and J ends lost 0 bases and 5 bases respectively, with 4 bases between them. This CDR3 comprises 11 residues. Germline loops: CDR1 GTSNPN, CDR2 SVGIG (reference sequence). The sample comes from a study of cytomegalovirus exposure and HLA in healthy donors.

Material for sequencing was PBMCs. The receptor was derived from a girl aged 2-15 years in good health and CMV-seropositive. J is TRBJ2-5 and V is TRBV30; D is ambiguous. The CDR3 DNA follows: TGTGCCTGGAGTGTCGGGGAGACCCAGTACTTC. This translates into CAWSVGETQYF. Complete variable domain (other parts from reference TRBV30 and TRBJ2-5): SQTIHQWPATLVQPVGSPLSLECTVEGTSNPNLYWYRQAAGRGLQLLFYSVGIGQISSEVPQNLSASRPQDRQFILSSKKLLLSDSGFYLCAWSVGETQYFGPGTRLLVL.